This paragraph covers one T cell receptor beta chain sequence. Antigen: not known. These data originate in a study of T cell responses to AZD1222 COVID-19 vaccine. V was trimmed by 7 bases and J by 5 bases, leaving 15 bases between them. This CDR3 is built from 13 residues. CDR1 and CDR2 from the germline V gene are SEHNR and FQNEAQ (reference sequence). Here immunoSEQ multiplex PCR was the method, and the copy in TCRdb shows in-frame clones only, minus some. The sample records around 160,000 clones, around nine tenths being singletons. Study-level points and caveats: Donors skewed white British and female; clonal diversity was possibly underestimated. Nearly half of the spike-specific TCRs reportedly recognize variant regions that carry no mutations.

The origin of this receptor is an adult in good health. Sequencing was performed on peripheral blood, taken on day 0 of MenACWY control vaccination. The rearrangement links TRBV7-9 to TRBJ2-7, with D possibly TRBD1 on 5 matching bases. This CDR3 is CASTEQGAHEQYF. The CDR3 bases are TGTGCCAGCACGGAGCAGGGCGCCCACGAGCAGTACTTC.